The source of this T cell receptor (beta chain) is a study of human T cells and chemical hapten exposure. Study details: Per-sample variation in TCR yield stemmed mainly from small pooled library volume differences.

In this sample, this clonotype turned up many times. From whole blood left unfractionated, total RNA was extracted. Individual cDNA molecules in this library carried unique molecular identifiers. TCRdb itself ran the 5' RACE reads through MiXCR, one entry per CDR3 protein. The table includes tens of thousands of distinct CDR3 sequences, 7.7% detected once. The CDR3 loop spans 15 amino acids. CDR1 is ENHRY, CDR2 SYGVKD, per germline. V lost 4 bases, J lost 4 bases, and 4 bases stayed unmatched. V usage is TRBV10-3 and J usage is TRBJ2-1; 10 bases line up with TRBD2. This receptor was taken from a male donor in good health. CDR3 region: CAISVASGGYNEQFF. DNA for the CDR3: TGTGCCATCAGTGTTGCTAGCGGGGGATACAATGAGCAGTTCTTC.